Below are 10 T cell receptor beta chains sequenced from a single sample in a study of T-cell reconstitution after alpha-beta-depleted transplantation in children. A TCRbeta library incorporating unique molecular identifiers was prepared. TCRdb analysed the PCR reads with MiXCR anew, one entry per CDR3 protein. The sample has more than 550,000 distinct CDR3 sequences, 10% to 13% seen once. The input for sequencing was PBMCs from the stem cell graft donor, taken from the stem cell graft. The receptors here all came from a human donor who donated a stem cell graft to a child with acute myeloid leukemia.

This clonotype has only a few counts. The CDR3 DNA reads as TGTGCCATCAGTGAAGAGAGGACAGGGACTTCACCCCTCCACTTT. Protein sequence: CAISEERTGTSPLHF. The chain carries TRBV10-3 and TRBJ1-6; 8 bases align to TRBD1. The CDR3 is 15 amino acids. J gave up 9 bases and V 3 bases, and 7 bases lay outside the gene matches. From germline, CDR1 is ENHRY and CDR2 SYGVKD.

CDR3 bases: TGTGCCAGCAGGCCGGACAGTATTTCACCCCTCCACTTT. This sequence encodes CASRPDSISPLHF. J is TRBJ1-6 and V is TRBV7-2; TRBD1 might be the D (6 bases). Between the trimmed V and J ends, which lost 6 bases and 9 bases, there was a span of 12 bases. The CDR3 extends over 13 amino acids. Germline CDR1 reads SGHTA; CDR2 reads FQGNSA.

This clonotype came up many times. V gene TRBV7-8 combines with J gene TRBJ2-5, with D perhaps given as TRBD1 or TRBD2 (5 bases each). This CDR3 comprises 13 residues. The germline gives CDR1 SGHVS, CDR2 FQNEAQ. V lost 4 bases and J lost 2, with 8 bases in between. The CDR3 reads CASSYRRQETQYF. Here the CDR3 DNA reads TGTGCCAGCAGCTACAGGAGGCAAGAGACCCAGTACTTC.

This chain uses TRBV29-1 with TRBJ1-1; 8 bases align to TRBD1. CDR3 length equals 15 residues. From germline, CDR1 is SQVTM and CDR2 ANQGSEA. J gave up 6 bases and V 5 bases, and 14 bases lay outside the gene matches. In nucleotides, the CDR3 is TGCAGCGTTTCCGGGACAGGAGGAGGAAGCGCTGAAGCTTTCTTT. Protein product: CSVSGTGGGSAEAFF.

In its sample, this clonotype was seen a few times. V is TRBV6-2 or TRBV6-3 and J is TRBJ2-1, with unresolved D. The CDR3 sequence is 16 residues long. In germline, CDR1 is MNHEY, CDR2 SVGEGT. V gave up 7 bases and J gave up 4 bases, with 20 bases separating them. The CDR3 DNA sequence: TGTGCCAGCACAACCCCGATAGGAGTTGGATACAATGAGCAGTTCTTC. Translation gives CASTTPIGVGYNEQFF.

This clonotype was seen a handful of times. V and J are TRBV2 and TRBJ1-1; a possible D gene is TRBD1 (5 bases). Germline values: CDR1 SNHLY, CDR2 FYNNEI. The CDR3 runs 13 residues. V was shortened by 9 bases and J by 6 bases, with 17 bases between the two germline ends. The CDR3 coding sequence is TGTGCCAGTGGCGGGCAGGGAGGCCCTGAAGCTTTCTTT. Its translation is CASGGQGGPEAFF.

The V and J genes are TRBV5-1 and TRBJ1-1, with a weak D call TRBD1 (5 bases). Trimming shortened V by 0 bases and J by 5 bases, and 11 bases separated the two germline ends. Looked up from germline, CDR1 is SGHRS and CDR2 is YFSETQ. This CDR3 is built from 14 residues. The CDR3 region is CASSLEGPPTEAFF. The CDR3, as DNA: TGCGCCAGCAGCTTGGAGGGGCCACCAACTGAAGCTTTCTTT.

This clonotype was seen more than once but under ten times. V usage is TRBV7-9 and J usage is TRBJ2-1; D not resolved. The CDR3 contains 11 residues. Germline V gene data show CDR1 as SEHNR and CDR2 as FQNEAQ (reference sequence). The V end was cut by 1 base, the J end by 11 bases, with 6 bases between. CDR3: CASSLGDQQFF. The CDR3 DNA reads TGTGCCAGCAGCTTAGGAGACCAGCAGTTCTTC.

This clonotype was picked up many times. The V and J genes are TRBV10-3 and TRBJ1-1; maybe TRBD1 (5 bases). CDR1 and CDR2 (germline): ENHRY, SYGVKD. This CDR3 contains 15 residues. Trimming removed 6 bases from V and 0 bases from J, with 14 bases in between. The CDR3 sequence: CAIRSGTEMNTEAFF. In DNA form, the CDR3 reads TGTGCCATCAGGTCCGGGACGGAGATGAACACTGAAGCTTTCTTT.

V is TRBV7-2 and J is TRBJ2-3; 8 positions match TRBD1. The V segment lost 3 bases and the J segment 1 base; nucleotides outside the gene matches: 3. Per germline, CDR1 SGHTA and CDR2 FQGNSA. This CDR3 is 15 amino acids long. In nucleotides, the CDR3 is TGTGCCAGCAGCTTTGCGGGACAGGGCACAGATACGCAGTATTTT. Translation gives CASSFAGQGTDTQYF.